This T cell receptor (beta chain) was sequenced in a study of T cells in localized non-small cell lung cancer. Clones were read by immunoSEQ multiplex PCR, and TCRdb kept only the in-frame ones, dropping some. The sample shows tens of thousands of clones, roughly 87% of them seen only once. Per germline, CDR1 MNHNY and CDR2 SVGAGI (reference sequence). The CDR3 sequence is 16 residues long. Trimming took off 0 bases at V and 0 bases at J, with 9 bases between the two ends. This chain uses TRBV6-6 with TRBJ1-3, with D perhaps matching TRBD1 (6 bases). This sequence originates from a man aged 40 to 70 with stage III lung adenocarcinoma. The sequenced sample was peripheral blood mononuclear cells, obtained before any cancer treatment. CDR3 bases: TGTGCCAGCAGTTACTCGGTGGGGGCCTCTGGAAACACCATATATTTT. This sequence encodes CASSYSVGASGNTIYF.